The 5 T cell receptor beta chains below were found in one sample sequenced in a study of blood T cell repertoires in COVID-19. TCRdb keeps only in-frame clones here, not all; method: immunoSEQ multiplex PCR. The sample has approximately 160,000 clones, roughly 83% seen once. Material: peripheral blood. These receptors were obtained from a woman of 80 years or more with active or convalescent COVID-19.

The chain uses TRBV3-1 (or the pseudogene TRBV3-2) and TRBJ1-2; maybe TRBD1 (5 bases). Germline values: CDR1 LGHDT, CDR2 YNNKEL (reference sequence). This CDR3 spans 13 amino acids. The ends were cut back, 5 bases at V and 8 bases at J, with 15 bases in the middle. The DNA for the CDR3 is TGTGCCAGCAGCAACGACAGTCCTCGGGGCTACACCTTC. It is translated as CASSNDSPRGYTF.

A single count supports this clone. The J gene is TRBJ1-4, the V gene TRBV6-5; TRBD1 aligns across 9 bases. Germline V gene data show CDR1 as MNHEY and CDR2 as SVGAGI. The CDR3 contains 14 residues. V lost 5 bases to trimming and J lost 7 bases; unmatched junction nucleotides: 5. The CDR3 reads CASSPDRGSEKLFF. DNA for the CDR3: TGTGCCAGCAGTCCTGACAGGGGGAGTGAAAAACTGTTTTTT.

This chain uses TRBV11-3 with TRBJ2-1, with 8 bases identical to TRBD1. Losses at the gene ends were 5 bases for V and 7 bases for J; bases not matched to a gene: 7. This CDR3 contains 14 residues. Per germline, CDR1 SGHNT and CDR2 YENEEA. Written as DNA, the CDR3 is TGTGCCAGCAGCCCAAGGACAGGGAGGAATGAGCAGTTCTTC. It translates to CASSPRTGRNEQFF.

J is TRBJ1-2 and V is TRBV6-5; TRBD1 aligns across 7 bases. The CDR3 spans 14 residues. CDR1 MNHEY and CDR2 SVGAGI come from the germline V gene. The V and J ends lost 2 bases and 3 bases, in that order; junction bases with no gene match: 3. This CDR3 is CASSYATGHYGYTF. The CDR3 bases are TGTGCCAGCAGTTACGCGACAGGGCACTATGGCTACACCTTC.

The V call is TRBV12-3 or TRBV12-4, the J call TRBJ1-1; a possible D gene is TRBD1 (6 bases). V was cut by 3 bases and J by 8 bases, with 10 bases left in between. CDR3 length: 12 residues. CDR3 region: CASSFRQDEAFF. The CDR3 DNA sequence: TGTGCCAGCAGTTTTCGACAGGACGAAGCTTTCTTT.